The 24 T cell receptor beta chains given below trace back to one sample, sequenced in a study of spatial heterogeneity in lung cancer. Each CDR3 protein is one row after TCRdb ran MiXCR on the 5' RACE reads. The table has 40,000 to 45,000 distinct CDR3 sequences, approximately 13% seen once. Time point meaning: sample taken at primary tumor resection. The specimen was PBMCs, collected at surgery. All receptors come from a male donor with early-stage non-small cell lung cancer.

The rearrangement uses TRBV6-1 and TRBJ1-2; D perhaps matches TRBD1 (6 bases). This CDR3 has 15 residues. Germline V CDR1 and CDR2: MNHNS, SASEGT. Trimming cost V 3 bases and J 6 bases, with 17 bases left between them. In DNA, the CDR3 is TGTGCCAGCAGTGAGGCTGGGGGGGGCGCGGATGGCTACACCTTC. This codes for CASSEAGGGADGYTF.

This clonotype was detected ten times or more. The V call is TRBV11-2, the J call TRBJ2-5; D is undetermined. The CDR3 has 12 amino acids. V dropped 0 bases and J dropped 2 bases, with 1 base sitting between them. Germline assignment: CDR1 SGHAT and CDR2 FQNNGV. DNA of the CDR3: TGTGCCAGCAGCTTAGAACAAGAGACCCAGTACTTC. Residues: CASSLEQETQYF. The entire variable domain, with the rest obtained from reference TRBV11-2 and TRBJ2-5, is as follows: EAGVAQSPRYKIIEKRQSVAFWCNPISGHATLYWYQQILGQGPKLLIQFQNNGVVDDSQLPKDRFSAERLKGVDSTLKIQPAKLEDSAVYLCASSLEQETQYFGPGTRLLVL.

The sample holds a few counts of this clonotype. V and J are TRBV29-1 and TRBJ1-1; D is ambiguous. Per germline, CDR1 SQVTM and CDR2 ANQGSEA. V was clipped by 6 bases and J by 1 base, with 3 bases between them. CDR3 length: 10 residues. CDR3 sequence reads: CSVANTEAFF. The DNA of the CDR3 is TGCAGCGTAGCGAACACTGAAGCTTTCTTT.

This clonotype was recorded at least ten times. The V gene is TRBV29-1, the J gene TRBJ1-2, with unresolved D. V was cut by 5 bases and J by 4 bases, with 20 bases left in between. Germline CDR1 is SQVTM and CDR2 is ANQGSEA. CDR3 length: 15 residues. The CDR3 sequence is CSVTREGDPTYGYTF. DNA of the CDR3: TGCAGCGTTACAAGGGAGGGAGACCCTACCTATGGCTACACCTTC. The entire variable domain, with the rest obtained from reference TRBV29-1 and TRBJ1-2, is as follows: SAVISQKPSRDICQRGTSLTIQCQVDSQVTMMFWYRQQPGQSLTLIATANQGSEATYESGFVIDKFPISRPNLTFSTLTVSNMSPEDSSIYLCSVTREGDPTYGYTFGSGTRLTVV.

This clonotype was counted a few times. The chain recombines TRBV27 with TRBJ1-4; the match to TRBD1 covers 10 bases. The germline V gene has CDR1 MNHEY and CDR2 SMNVEV (reference sequence). This CDR3 is built from 19 residues. The J segment lost 7 bases and the V segment lost 6 bases, leaving 20 bases of the junction unmatched. In DNA, the CDR3 is TGTGCCAGCAGATTCACCGGTTTCGGGACAGGGGATGTGGGTGAAAAACTGTTTTTT. It encodes CASRFTGFGTGDVGEKLFF. Combining the CDR3 with reference TRBV27 and TRBJ1-4 gives the whole variable domain EAQVTQNPRYLITVTGKKLTVTCSQNMNHEYMSWYRQDPGLGLRQIYYSMNVEVTDKGDVPEGYKVSRKEKRNFPLILESPSPNQTSLYFCASRFTGFGTGDVGEKLFFGSGTQLSVL.

The V call is TRBV27, the J call TRBJ2-5; tentatively, D is TRBD1 (6 bases). Trimming took off 6 bases at V and 5 bases at J, with 19 bases between the two ends. CDR1 MNHEY and CDR2 SMNVEV come from the germline V gene (reference sequence). The CDR3 has 15 residues. The CDR3 loop is CASSLGSGRGETQYF. The CDR3 nucleotides are TGTGCCAGCAGCCTAGGGTCGGGTAGGGGGGAGACCCAGTACTTC.

This clonotype was recorded many times. The chain couples TRBV20-1 to TRBJ1-2; D remains ambiguous. This CDR3 comprises 13 residues. Germline V gives CDR1 DFQATT, CDR2 SNEGSKA (reference sequence). Trimming cost V 4 bases and J 4 bases, with 13 bases left between them. This chain's CDR3 is CSAISGSVYGYTF. CDR3 nucleotide sequence: TGCAGTGCTATTTCGGGGAGCGTCTATGGCTACACCTTC.

The chain combines TRBV12-3 or TRBV12-4 with TRBJ2-2; unclear D gene. Trimming took 5 bases from V and 4 from J, leaving 5 bases between them. The CDR3 has 12 residues. This chain's CDR3 is CASSKGTGELFF. The CDR3 nucleotides read TGTGCCAGCAGTAAGGGCACCGGGGAGCTGTTTTTT.

This clonotype was seen a few times. The chain combines TRBV28 with TRBJ2-7; D gene uncertain. The CDR3 covers 12 residues. The germline V gene encodes CDR1 MDHEN and CDR2 SYDVKM. V lost 4 bases and J 1 base, leaving 5 bases between the germline ends. The CDR3 here is CASSSWSYEQYF. CDR3 nucleotide sequence: TGTGCCAGCAGTTCCTGGTCCTACGAGCAGTACTTC.

This clonotype appeared many times. J is TRBJ1-1 and V is TRBV7-9; tentative D call: TRBD1 (5 bases). The CDR3 is 13 residues long. V was pared by 5 bases and J by 6 bases, with 13 bases between. CDR1 SEHNR and CDR2 FQNEAQ come from the germline V gene (reference sequence). This CDR3 is CASSLASGAEAFF. The CDR3 DNA is TGTGCCAGCAGCCTCGCTTCGGGGGCTGAAGCTTTCTTT.

This clonotype was counted ten times or more. The chain joins TRBV7-9 to TRBJ2-5; D could derive from TRBD1 or TRBD2 (5 bases each). V dropped 3 bases and J dropped 1 base, with 9 bases sitting between them. Germline V gene lookup returns CDR1 SEHNR and CDR2 FQNEAQ (reference sequence). CDR3 length: 14 amino acids. The CDR3 coding sequence is TGTGCCAGCAGCTTTCTAGGGACCCAAGAGACCCAGTACTTC. It is translated as CASSFLGTQETQYF.

The chain employs TRBV7-9 and TRBJ2-5, with 8 bases identical to TRBD1. Germline trimming cut 3 bases from V and 5 bases from J; bases unmatched to any gene: 8. The germline gives CDR1 SEHNR, CDR2 FQNEAQ (reference sequence). The CDR3 runs 15 residues. This chain's CDR3 is CASSFPRRQGETQYF. CDR3 DNA: TGTGCCAGCAGCTTCCCCCGGAGACAGGGGGAGACCCAGTACTTC.

At least ten counts were recorded for this clonotype. V is TRBV28 and J is TRBJ1-3; D unresolved. Trimming took off 6 bases at V and 0 bases at J, with 0 bases between the two ends. CDR3 length: 11 amino acids. Germline loops: CDR1 MDHEN, CDR2 SYDVKM. The CDR3 sequence: CASSSGNTIYF. CDR3 DNA: TGTGCCAGCAGCTCTGGAAACACCATATATTTT.

This clonotype was recorded a few times. The CDR3 sequence: CAISEQVNYGYTF. The DNA for the CDR3 is TGTGCCATCAGTGAACAAGTTAACTATGGCTACACCTTC. The rearrangement joins TRBV10-3 to TRBJ1-2; D is ambiguous. The ends were cut back, 3 bases at V and 1 base at J, with 6 bases in the middle. Germline CDR1 is ENHRY and CDR2 is SYGVKD. The CDR3 extends over 13 amino acids.

The count of this clonotype is one. The chain couples TRBV7-3 to TRBJ1-1; D unresolved. CDR1 and CDR2 from the germline V gene are SGHTA and FQGTGA. V lost 5 bases, J lost 1 base, and 8 bases lay in between. The CDR3 runs to 13 residues. CDR3 in DNA: TGTGCCAGCAGCACCAACAAGAACACTGAAGCTTTCTTT. As protein: CASSTNKNTEAFF.

The rearrangement uses TRBV28 and TRBJ2-7; possibly TRBD1 or TRBD2 for D (5 bases each). CDR3 length: 16 amino acids. The V gene lost 2 bases and the J gene lost 5 bases, with 19 bases spanning the gap. CDR1 and CDR2 from the germline V gene are MDHEN and SYDVKM. The CDR3 sequence: CASSLPYPGTGDEQYF. The CDR3 DNA reads TGTGCCAGCAGTTTACCATACCCCGGGACGGGCGACGAGCAGTACTTC.

In this sample, this clonotype turned up many times. The J gene is TRBJ1-5, the V gene TRBV5-1; D unresolved. The V gene's germline CDR1 is SGHRS and CDR2 YFSETQ. This CDR3 has 15 amino acids. The germline V and J ends were trimmed by 2 bases and 1 base, with 10 bases remaining between them. CDR3 sequence reads: CASSFSSGSNQPQHF. For the CDR3, the DNA is TGCGCCAGCAGCTTCAGCTCCGGGAGCAATCAGCCCCAGCATTTT. Combining the CDR3 with reference TRBV5-1 and TRBJ1-5 gives the whole variable domain KAGVTQTPRYLIKTRGQQVTLSCSPISGHRSVSWYQQTPGQGLQFLFEYFSETQRNKGNFPGRFSGRQFSNSRSEMNVSTLELGDSALYLCASSFSSGSNQPQHFGDGTRLSIL.

This clonotype is medium-sized. The chain is built from TRBV7-9 and TRBJ2-7; D is unresolved. CDR3 size: 12 residues. Trimming cost V 8 bases and J 0 bases, with 8 bases left between them. Looked up from germline, CDR1 is SEHNR and CDR2 is FQNEAQ (reference sequence). The CDR3 here is CASSTDSYEQYF. As DNA, the CDR3 is TGTGCCAGCTCGACCGACTCCTACGAGCAGTACTTC.

The chain carries TRBV7-2 and TRBJ2-4; D is unclear. CDR3 size: 12 residues. Germline V gene data show CDR1 as SGHTA and CDR2 as FQGNSA. V lost 5 bases and J 7 bases, leaving 9 bases between the germline ends. This CDR3 is CASSTVGNIQYF. The CDR3 DNA is TGTGCCAGCAGCACCGTGGGGAACATTCAGTACTTC. Drawing the rest from reference TRBV7-2 and TRBJ2-4, the complete variable domain is GAGVSQSPSNKVTEKGKDVELRCDPISGHTALYWYRQSLGQGLEFLIYFQGNSAPDKSGLPSDRFSAERTGGSVSTLTIQRTQQEDSAVYLCASSTVGNIQYFGAGTRLSVL.

As for this clonotype: At one boundary the junction diverges from the germline segment, which might be a read error. The J gene is TRBJ2-3, the V gene TRBV5-8; the D gene could be TRBD1 or TRBD2 (5 bases each). Germline CDR1 reads SGHTS; CDR2 reads YDEGEE. This CDR3 has 16 residues. The CDR3, as DNA: TGTGCCAACAGCTTTGGGACCCCAATCCGGACAGATACGCAGTATTTT. It is translated as CANSFGTPIRTDTQYF. Full variable domain (remainder filled in from reference TRBV5-8 and TRBJ2-3): EAGVTQSPTHLIKTRGQQATLRCSPISGHTSVYWYQQALGLGLQFLLWYDEGEERNRGNFPPRFSGRQFPNYSSELNVNALELEDSALYLCANSFGTPIRTDTQYFGPGTRLTVL.

This clonotype was seen a handful of times. The rearrangement uses TRBV4-1 and TRBJ2-1; no clear D. Trimming shortened V by 1 base and J by 2 bases, and 9 bases separated the two germline ends. Germline V gene data show CDR1 as MGHRA and CDR2 as YSYEKL. This CDR3 has 15 residues. The CDR3 protein is CASSQVEDPYNEQFF. DNA of the CDR3: TGCGCCAGCAGCCAAGTGGAAGACCCCTACAATGAGCAGTTCTTC.

The J gene is TRBJ2-7, the V gene TRBV7-8; the D gene is possibly TRBD2 (6 bases). The CDR3 spans 16 residues. Germline loops: CDR1 SGHVS, CDR2 FQNEAQ. V lost 1 base, J lost 2 bases, and 15 bases lay in between. The CDR3 nucleotides read TGTGCCAGCAGCTTAGGACGGGCCGGGAGAGCCTACGAGCAGTACTTC. Amino acids: CASSLGRAGRAYEQYF.

Ten or more counts support this clonotype. V usage is TRBV5-1 and J usage is TRBJ2-5; D may be TRBD1 (5 bases). Germline V gene sequence: CDR1 SGHRS, CDR2 YFSETQ. Trimming stripped 2 bases from V and 4 bases from J, with 9 bases between. There are 13 residues in the CDR3. The CDR3 is CASSLGHRETQYF. CDR3 in DNA: TGCGCCAGCAGCTTAGGACACCGAGAGACCCAGTACTTC.

This clonotype appeared a few times. This sequence joins TRBV12-3 or TRBV12-4 and TRBJ1-2; perhaps TRBD1 as D (5 bases). This CDR3 is built from 13 residues. V shed 5 bases and J shed 5 bases, with 12 bases lying between them. The CDR3 loop is CASSPQTDYGYTF. DNA for the CDR3: TGTGCCAGCAGTCCGCAGACAGATTATGGCTACACCTTC.